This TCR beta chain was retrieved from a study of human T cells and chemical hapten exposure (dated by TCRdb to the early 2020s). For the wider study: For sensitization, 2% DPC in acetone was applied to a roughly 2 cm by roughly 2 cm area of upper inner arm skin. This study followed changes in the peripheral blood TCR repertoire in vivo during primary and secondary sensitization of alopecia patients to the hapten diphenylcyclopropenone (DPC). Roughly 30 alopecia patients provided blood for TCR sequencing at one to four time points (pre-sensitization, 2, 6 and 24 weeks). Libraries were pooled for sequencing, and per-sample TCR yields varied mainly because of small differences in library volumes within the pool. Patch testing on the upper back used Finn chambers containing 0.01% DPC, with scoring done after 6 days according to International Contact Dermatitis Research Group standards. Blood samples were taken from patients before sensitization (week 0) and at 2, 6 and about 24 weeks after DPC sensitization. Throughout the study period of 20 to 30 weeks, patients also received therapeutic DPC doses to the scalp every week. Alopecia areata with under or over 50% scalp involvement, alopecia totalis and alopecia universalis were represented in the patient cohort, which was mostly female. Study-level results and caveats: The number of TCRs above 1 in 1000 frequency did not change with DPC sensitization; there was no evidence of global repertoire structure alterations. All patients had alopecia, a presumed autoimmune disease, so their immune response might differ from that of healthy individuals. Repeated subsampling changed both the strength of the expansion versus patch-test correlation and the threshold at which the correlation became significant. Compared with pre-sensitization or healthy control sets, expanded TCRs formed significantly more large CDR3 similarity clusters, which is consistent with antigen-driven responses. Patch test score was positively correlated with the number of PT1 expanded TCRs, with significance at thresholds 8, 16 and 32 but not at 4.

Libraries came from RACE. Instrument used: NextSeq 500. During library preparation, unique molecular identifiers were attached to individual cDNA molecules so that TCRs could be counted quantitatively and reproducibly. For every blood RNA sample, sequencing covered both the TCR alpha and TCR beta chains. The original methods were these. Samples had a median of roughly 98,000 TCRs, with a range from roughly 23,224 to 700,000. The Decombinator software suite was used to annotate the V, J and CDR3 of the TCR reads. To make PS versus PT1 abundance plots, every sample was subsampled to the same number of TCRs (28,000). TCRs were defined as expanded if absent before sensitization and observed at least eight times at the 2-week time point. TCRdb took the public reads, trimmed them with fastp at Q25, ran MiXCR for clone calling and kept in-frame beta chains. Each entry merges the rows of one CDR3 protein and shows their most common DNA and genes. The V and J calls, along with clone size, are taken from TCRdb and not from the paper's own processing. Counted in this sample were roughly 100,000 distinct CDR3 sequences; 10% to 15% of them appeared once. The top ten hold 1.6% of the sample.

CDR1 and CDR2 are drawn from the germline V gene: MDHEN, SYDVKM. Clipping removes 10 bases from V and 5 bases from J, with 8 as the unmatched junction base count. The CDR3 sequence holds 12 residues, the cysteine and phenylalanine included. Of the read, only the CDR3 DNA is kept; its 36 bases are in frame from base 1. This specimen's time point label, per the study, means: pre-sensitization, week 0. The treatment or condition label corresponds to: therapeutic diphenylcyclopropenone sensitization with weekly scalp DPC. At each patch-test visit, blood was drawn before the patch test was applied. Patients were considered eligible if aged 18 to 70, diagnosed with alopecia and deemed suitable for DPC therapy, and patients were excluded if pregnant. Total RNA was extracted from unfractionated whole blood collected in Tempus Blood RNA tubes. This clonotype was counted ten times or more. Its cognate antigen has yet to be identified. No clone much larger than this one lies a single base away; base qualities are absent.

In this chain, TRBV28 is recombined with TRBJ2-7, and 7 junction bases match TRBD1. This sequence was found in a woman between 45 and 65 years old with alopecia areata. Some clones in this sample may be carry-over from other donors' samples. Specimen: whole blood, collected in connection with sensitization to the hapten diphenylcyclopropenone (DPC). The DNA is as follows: TGTGCCACCCGCGAGGGGGCCAACGAGCAGTACTTC. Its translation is CATREGANEQYF.